This TCR beta chain was identified during a study of cytomegalovirus exposure and HLA in healthy donors. Primers included in the PCR were 60 Vbeta and 13 Jbeta primers. Clones were sequenced by immunoSEQ multiplex PCR, and TCRdb holds only the in-frame ones, with some missing. The table shows roughly 150,000 clones, with about 64% occurring only once. As to this clone: Its target is not known.

V lost 2 bases, J lost 3 bases, and 1 base stayed unmatched. The CDR3 contains 14 residues. The germline CDR1 and CDR2 sequences are SGHDT and YYEEEE. Notes on the study in general: Compared with the roughly 670-donor mean, an Asian-associated ancestry cluster reportedly had fewer N-insertions, according to a later analysis. It was reported that TCR beta sequences correctly inferred the HLA-A and HLA-B alleles for most subjects. Analyses of presence/absence relied on an assumption of roughly uniform sequencing depth across donors.

Sequencing was done on a sample of PBMCs. The origin of this receptor is a man aged 60 to 75 in good health and CMV-seronegative. The gene calls are TRBV5-6 and TRBJ1-4; TRBD1 matches at 7 bases. The CDR3 coding sequence is TGTGCCAGCAGCTTCGGGACAGCTAATGAAAAACTGTTTTTT. This encodes CASSFGTANEKLFF.